This T cell receptor beta chain was identified in a study of regulatory T cells in long-lasting Graves disease. Stated time point: newly diagnosed GD, antithyroid drugs for less than 3 months. Extracted RNA from PBMCs served as the source of the TCR library. Combining iRepertoire HTBI primers with Arm-PCR of CDR3 regions, the authors built TCR beta libraries. One entry per CDR3 protein, called by TCRdb with MiXCR from the multiplex PCR reads. Counted here are about 420,000 distinct CDR3 sequences, roughly 17% occurring once; the ten biggest clones make up less than 30%. The CDR3 totals 14 residues. V dropped 5 bases and J dropped 1 base, with 11 bases sitting between them. The table lists this clonotype with many counts. These data were likewise used in another study, on T cells in Graves' hyperthyroidism and ophthalmopathy. That investigation notes: RT-PCR in the first round (using the HTBI primer set) targeted the TCR CDR3. Clonotypes that were expanded in thyroid above 0.001 mostly appeared in blood too.

This TCR came from a woman under 30 with Graves disease. The material sequenced was peripheral blood mononuclear cells (PBMCs), taken at new diagnosis, from a patient treated with antithyroid drugs. The V and J genes are TRBV12-3 or TRBV12-4 and TRBJ1-1, with a possible D match to TRBD1 (6 bases). CDR3 in DNA: TGTGCCAGCAGTACGGGACACCCGAACACTGAAGCTTTCTTT. Translation gives CASSTGHPNTEAFF.